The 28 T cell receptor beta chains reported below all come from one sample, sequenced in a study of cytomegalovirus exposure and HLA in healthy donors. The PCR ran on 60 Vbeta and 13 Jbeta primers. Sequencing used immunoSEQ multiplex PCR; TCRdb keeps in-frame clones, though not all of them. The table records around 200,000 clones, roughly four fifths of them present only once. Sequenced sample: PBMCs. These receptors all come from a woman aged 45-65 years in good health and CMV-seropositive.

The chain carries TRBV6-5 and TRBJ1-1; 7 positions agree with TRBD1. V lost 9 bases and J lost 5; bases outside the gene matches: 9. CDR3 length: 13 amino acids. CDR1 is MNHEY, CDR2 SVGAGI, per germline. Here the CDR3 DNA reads TGTGCCAGTTCACGACAGGGCCGGACTGAAGCTTTCTTT. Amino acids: CASSRQGRTEAFF.

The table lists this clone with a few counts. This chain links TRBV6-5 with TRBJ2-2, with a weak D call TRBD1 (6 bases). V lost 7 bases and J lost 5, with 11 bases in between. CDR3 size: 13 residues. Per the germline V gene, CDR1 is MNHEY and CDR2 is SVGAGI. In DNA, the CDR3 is TGTGCCAGCACAATACAGGGAACCGGGGAGCTGTTTTTT. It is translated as CASTIQGTGELFF.

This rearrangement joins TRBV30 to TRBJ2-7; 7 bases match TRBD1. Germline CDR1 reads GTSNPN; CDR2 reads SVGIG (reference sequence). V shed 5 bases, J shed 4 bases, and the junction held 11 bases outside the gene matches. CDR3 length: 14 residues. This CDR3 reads CAWSRQTGVYEQYF. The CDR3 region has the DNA TGTGCCTGGTCTAGGCAAACAGGGGTATACGAGCAGTACTTC.

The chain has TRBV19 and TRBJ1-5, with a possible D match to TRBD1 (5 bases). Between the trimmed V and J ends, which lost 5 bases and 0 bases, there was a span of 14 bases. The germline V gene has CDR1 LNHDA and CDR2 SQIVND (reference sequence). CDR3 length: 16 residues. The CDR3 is CASSVGGGASNQPQHF. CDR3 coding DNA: TGTGCCAGTAGTGTGGGGGGAGGGGCTAGCAATCAGCCCCAGCATTTT.

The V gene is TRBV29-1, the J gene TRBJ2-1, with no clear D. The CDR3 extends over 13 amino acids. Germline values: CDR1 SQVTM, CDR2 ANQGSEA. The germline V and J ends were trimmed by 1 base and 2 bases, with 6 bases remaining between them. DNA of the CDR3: TGCAGCGTTGAAGTCGAGACCTACAATGAGCAGTTCTTC. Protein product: CSVEVETYNEQFF.

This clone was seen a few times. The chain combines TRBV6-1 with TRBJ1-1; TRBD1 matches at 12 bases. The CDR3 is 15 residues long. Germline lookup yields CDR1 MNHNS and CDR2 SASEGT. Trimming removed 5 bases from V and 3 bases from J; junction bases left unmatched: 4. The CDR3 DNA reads TGTGCCAGCAGTCGGGACAGGGGGCCCGACACTGAAGCTTTCTTT. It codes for CASSRDRGPDTEAFF.

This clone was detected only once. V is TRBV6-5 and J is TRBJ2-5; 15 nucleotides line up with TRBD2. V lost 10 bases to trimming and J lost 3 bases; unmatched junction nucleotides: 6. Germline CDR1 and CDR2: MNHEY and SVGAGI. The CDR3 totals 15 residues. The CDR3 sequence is CATWGTSGGKETQYF. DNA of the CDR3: TGTGCCACTTGGGGGACTAGCGGGGGGAAAGAGACCCAGTACTTC.

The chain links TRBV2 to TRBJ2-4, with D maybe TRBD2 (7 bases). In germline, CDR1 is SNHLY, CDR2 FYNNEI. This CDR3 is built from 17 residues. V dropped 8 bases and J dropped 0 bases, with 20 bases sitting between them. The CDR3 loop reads CASEKNRGGLAKNIQYF. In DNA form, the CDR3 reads TGTGCCAGCGAGAAAAATAGGGGGGGATTAGCCAAAAACATTCAGTACTTC.

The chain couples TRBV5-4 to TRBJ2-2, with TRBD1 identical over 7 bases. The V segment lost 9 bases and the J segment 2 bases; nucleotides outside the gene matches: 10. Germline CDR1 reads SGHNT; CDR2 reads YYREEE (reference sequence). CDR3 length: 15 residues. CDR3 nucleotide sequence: TGTGCCACAGAATGGGACAGCGAAAACACCGGGGAGCTGTTTTTT. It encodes CATEWDSENTGELFF.

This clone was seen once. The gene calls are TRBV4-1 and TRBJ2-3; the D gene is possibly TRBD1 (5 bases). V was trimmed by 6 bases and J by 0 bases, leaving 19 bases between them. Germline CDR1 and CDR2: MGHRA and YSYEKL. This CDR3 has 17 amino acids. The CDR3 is CASRLKSATESTDTQYF. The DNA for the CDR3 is TGCGCCAGCAGACTCAAATCGGCGACAGAAAGCACAGATACGCAGTATTTT.

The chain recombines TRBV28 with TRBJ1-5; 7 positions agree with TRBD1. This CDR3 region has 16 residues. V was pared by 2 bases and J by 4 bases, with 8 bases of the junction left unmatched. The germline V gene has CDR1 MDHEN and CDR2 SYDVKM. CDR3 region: CASSLTQGGRNQPQHF. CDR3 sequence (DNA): TGTGCCAGCAGTTTAACCCAGGGGGGAAGGAATCAGCCCCAGCATTTT. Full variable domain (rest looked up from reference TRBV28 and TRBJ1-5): DVKVTQSSRYLVKRTGEKVFLECVQDMDHENMFWYRQDPGLGLRLIYFSYDVKMKEKGDIPEGYSVSREKKERFSLILESASTNQTSMYLCASSLTQGGRNQPQHFGDGTRLSIL.

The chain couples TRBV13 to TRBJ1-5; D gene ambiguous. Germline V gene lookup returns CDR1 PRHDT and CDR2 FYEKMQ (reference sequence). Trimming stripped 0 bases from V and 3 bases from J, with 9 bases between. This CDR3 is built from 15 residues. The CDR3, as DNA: TGTGCCAGCAGCTTAGGCCTTGTTCCCAATCAGCCCCAGCATTTT. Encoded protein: CASSLGLVPNQPQHF.

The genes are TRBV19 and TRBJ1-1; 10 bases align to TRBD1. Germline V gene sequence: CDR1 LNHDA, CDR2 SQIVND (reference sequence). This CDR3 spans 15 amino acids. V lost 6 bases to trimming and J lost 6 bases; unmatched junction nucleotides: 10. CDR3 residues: CASRDRGTGTPEAFF. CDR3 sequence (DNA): TGTGCCAGTAGGGACAGGGGGACAGGGACCCCTGAAGCTTTCTTT.

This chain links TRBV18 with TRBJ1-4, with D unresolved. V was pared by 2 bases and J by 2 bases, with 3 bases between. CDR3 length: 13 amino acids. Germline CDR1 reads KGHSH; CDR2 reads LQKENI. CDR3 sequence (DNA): TGTGCCAGCTCACCATCGACTAATGAAAAACTGTTTTTT. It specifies CASSPSTNEKLFF. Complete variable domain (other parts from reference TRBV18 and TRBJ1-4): NAGVMQNPRHLVRRRGQEARLRCSPMKGHSHVYWYRQLPEEGLKFMVYLQKENIIDESGMPKERFSAEFPKEGPSILRIQQVVRGDSAAYFCASSPSTNEKLFFGSGTQLSVL.

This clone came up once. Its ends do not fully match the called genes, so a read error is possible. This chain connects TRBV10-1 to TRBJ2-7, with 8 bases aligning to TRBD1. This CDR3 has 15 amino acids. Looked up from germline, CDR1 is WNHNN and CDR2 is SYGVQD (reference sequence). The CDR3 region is CASNSGQERSYGQYF. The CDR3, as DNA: TGCGCCAGCAATTCGGGACAGGAGAGGTCCTACGGGCAGTACTTC.

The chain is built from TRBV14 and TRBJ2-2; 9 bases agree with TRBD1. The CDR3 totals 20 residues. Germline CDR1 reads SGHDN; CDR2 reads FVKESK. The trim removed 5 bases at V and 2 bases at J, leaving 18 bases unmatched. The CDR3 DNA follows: TGTGCCAGCAGCGGGAGGCTACAGGGGGCGATCGCCTTCAACACCGGGGAGCTGTTTTTT. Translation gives CASSGRLQGAIAFNTGELFF. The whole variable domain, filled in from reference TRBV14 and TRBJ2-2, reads EAGVTQFPSHSVIEKGQTVTLRCDPISGHDNLYWYRRVMGKEIKFLLHFVKESKQDESGMPNNRFLAERTGGTYSTLKVQPAELEDSGVYFCASSGRLQGAIAFNTGELFFGEGSRLTVL.

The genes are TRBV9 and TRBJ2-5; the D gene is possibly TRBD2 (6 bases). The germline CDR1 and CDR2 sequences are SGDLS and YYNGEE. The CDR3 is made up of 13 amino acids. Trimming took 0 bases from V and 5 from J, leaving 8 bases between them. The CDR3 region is CASSVAGEETQYF. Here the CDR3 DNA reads TGTGCCAGCAGCGTAGCGGGGGAGGAGACCCAGTACTTC.

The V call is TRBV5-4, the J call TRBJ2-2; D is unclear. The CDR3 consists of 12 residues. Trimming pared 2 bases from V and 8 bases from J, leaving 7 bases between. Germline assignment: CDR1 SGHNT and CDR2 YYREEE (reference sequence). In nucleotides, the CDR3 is TGTGCCAGCAGCTTCGGGTCTGGGGAGCTGTTTTTT. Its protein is CASSFGSGELFF.

CDR3 amino acids: CASSYSGPLSDTQYF. The CDR3 DNA follows: TGTGCCAGCAGTTACTCGGGGCCGCTTTCAGATACGCAGTATTTT. The rearrangement joins TRBV6-5 to TRBJ2-3; perhaps TRBD1 as D (5 bases). This CDR3 spans 15 amino acids. Trimming took 0 bases from V and 4 from J, leaving 11 bases between them. Germline assignment: CDR1 MNHEY and CDR2 SVGAGI.

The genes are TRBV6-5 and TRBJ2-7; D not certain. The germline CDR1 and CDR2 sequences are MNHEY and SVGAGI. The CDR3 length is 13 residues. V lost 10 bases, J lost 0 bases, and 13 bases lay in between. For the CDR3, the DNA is TGTGCCACCGCACTCGTACTCTCCTACGAGCAGTACTTC. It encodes CATALVLSYEQYF.

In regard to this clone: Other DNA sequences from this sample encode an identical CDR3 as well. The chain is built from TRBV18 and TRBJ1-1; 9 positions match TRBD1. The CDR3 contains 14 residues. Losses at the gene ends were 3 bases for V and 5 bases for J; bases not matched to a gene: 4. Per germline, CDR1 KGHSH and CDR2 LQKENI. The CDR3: CASSPRQGGTEAFF. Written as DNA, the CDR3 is TGTGCCAGCTCACCGCGACAGGGGGGGACTGAAGCTTTCTTT.

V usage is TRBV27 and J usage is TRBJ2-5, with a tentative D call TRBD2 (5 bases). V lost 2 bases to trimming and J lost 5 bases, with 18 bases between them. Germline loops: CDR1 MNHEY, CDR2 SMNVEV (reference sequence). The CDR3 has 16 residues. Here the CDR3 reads CASSLDGVFPPETQYF. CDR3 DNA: TGTGCCAGCAGTTTAGACGGGGTGTTTCCCCCCGAGACCCAGTACTTC.

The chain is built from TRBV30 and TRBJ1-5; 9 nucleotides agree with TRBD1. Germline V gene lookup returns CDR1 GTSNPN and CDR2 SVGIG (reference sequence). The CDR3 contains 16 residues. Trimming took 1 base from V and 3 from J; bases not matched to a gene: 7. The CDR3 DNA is TGTGCCTGGAGTGGGGGGACAGGGTATGACAATCAGCCCCAGCATTTT. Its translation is CAWSGGTGYDNQPQHF. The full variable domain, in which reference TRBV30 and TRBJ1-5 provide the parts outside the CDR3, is SQTIHQWPATLVQPVGSPLSLECTVEGTSNPNLYWYRQAAGRGLQLLFYSVGIGQISSEVPQNLSASRPQDRQFILSSKKLLLSDSGFYLCAWSGGTGYDNQPQHFGDGTRLSIL.

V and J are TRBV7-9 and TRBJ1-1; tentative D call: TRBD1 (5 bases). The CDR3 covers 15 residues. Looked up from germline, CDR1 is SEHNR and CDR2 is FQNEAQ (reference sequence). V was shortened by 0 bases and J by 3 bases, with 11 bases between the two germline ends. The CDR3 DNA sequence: TGTGCCAGCAGCTTAGCAGGGGTTAGTTACACTGAAGCTTTCTTT. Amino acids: CASSLAGVSYTEAFF.

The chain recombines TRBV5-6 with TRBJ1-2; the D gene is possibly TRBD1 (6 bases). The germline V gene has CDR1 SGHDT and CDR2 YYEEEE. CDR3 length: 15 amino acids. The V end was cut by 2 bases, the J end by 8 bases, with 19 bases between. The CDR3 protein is CASSFGTSGRGGYTF. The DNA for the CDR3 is TGTGCCAGCAGCTTCGGGACATCCGGCCGAGGGGGCTACACCTTC.

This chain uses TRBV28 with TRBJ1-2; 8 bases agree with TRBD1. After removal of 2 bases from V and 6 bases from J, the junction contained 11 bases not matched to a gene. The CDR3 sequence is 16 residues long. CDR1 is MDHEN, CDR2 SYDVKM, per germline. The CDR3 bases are TGTGCCAGCAGTTTAGGAATCCGGGACAGGTATAATGGCTACACCTTC. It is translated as CASSLGIRDRYNGYTF.

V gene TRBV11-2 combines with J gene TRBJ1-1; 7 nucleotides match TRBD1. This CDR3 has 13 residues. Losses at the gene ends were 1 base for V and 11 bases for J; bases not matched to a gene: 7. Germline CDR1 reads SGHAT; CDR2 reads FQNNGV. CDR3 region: CASSLATGSGAFF. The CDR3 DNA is TGTGCCAGCAGCTTAGCGACAGGGTCCGGGGCTTTCTTT.

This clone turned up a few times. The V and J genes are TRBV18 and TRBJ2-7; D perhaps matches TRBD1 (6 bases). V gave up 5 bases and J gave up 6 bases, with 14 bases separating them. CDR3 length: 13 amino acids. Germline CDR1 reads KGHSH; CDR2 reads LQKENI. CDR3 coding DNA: TGTGCCAGCTCAGACACAGGGACGAGCGAGCAGTACTTC. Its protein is CASSDTGTSEQYF.